This paragraph covers one T cell receptor (beta chain) sequence. Via MiXCR, TCRdb re-called the 5' RACE reads, giving one row per CDR3 protein. Of approximately 110,000 distinct CDR3 sequences listed, 20% to 30% are singletons. The data are from a study of CD8 T cells in ankylosing spondylitis. V lost 2 bases and J lost 0, with 14 bases in between. The CDR3 is 15 amino acids. Germline V CDR1 and CDR2: DFQATT, SNEGSKA (reference sequence). Source material: synovial fluid, either unsorted or a sorted T cell fraction (not recorded which). The TCR was taken from a male donor with ankylosing spondylitis. This chain uses TRBV20-1 with TRBJ2-7, with D perhaps matching TRBD2 (6 bases). The CDR3 DNA sequence: TGCAGTGCTAGAATGTTCGGGAGTAGCTCCTACGAGCAGTACTTC. It yields the protein CSARMFGSSSYEQYF.